The present T cell receptor (beta chain) was sequenced within a study of blood T cells in healthy people across ages. Germline V CDR1 and CDR2: MNHEY, SVGAGI. Germline trimming cut 6 bases from V and 6 bases from J; bases unmatched to any gene: 13. This CDR3 spans 15 amino acids. Primed by a sample-barcoded 5' primer and a J-beta primer mix, a second PCR proceeded for about 6 to 12 cycles. One entry per CDR3 protein results from TCRdb running MiXCR on the 5' RACE reads. Here the sample spans over 700,000 distinct CDR3 sequences, about 55% being singletons. This clonotype was seen just once. The origin of this receptor is a man at least 80 years old in good health. The rearrangement uses TRBV6-5 and TRBJ1-1, with 7 bases identical to TRBD1. The sample was blood. CDR3 bases: TGTGCCAGCAGGACAGGGCTGAGGGGCAGGGCTGAAGCTTTCTTT. It specifies CASRTGLRGRAEAFF.